The 20 T cell receptor beta chains in this list originate from one sample, sequenced in a study of blood T cell repertoires in COVID-19. Sequencing used immunoSEQ multiplex PCR; TCRdb keeps in-frame clones, though not all of them. The repertoire has about 250,000 clones, approximately 83% of them found once; the top ten carry approximately 4.2%. The specimen was PBMCs or T cells enriched from blood (not recorded which). Source of these receptors: a young woman who had recovered from COVID-19.

J is TRBJ2-5 and V is TRBV10-3; no firm D call. The germline V and J ends were trimmed by 5 bases and 1 base, with 11 bases remaining between them. The CDR3 contains 14 residues. Germline CDR1 ENHRY, CDR2 SYGVKD. This chain's CDR3 is CAISPADIQETQYF. CDR3 coding DNA: TGTGCCATCAGTCCTGCTGACATCCAAGAGACCCAGTACTTC.

The chain uses TRBV4-1 and TRBJ2-3, with 9 bases fitting TRBD1. The V and J ends lost 0 bases and 4 bases, in that order; junction bases with no gene match: 8. The CDR3 is made up of 17 amino acids. Per germline, CDR1 MGHRA and CDR2 YSYEKL. This CDR3 is CASSQDGDRESADTQYF. The CDR3 DNA sequence: TGCGCCAGCAGCCAAGATGGGGACAGGGAGAGCGCAGATACGCAGTATTTT.

V gene TRBV14 combines with J gene TRBJ2-2, with a weak D call TRBD1 (6 bases). Germline CDR1 reads SGHDN; CDR2 reads FVKESK. Trimming took 8 bases from V and 5 from J, leaving 24 bases between them. The CDR3 is made up of 17 amino acids. The CDR3 sequence: CASSPYRQEKKTGELFF. The CDR3 DNA sequence: TGTGCCAGCTCTCCGTACCGACAGGAAAAGAAAACCGGGGAGCTGTTTTTT.

This chain links TRBV4-2 with TRBJ2-7; TRBD2 aligns across 8 bases. The CDR3 length is 15 residues. Germline-derived CDR1 and CDR2 are LGHNA and YNFKEQ. V was clipped by 4 bases and J by 7 bases; unmatched bases: 12. Here the CDR3 reads CASSRSGSVFVEQYF. Written as DNA, the CDR3 is TGTGCCAGCAGCCGGAGCGGGAGCGTTTTCGTGGAGCAGTACTTC.

In its sample, this clone was seen once. V usage is TRBV25-1 and J usage is TRBJ1-2, with D perhaps TRBD1 (6 bases). The V end was cut by 2 bases, the J end by 6 bases, with 25 bases between. CDR3 length equals 18 residues. CDR1 is MGHDK, CDR2 SYGVNS, per germline. The CDR3 DNA sequence: TGTGCCAGCAGTGAAAAGCACCACAGGGACGTATCGGAGCATGGCTACACCTTC. Translated, it gives CASSEKHHRDVSEHGYTF.

Only one count was recorded for this clone. The J gene is TRBJ2-1, the V gene TRBV28; the D gene is possibly TRBD2 (5 bases). The CDR3 has 16 amino acids. The ends were cut back, 3 bases at V and 6 bases at J, with 18 bases in the middle. The germline CDR1 and CDR2 sequences are MDHEN and SYDVKM. For the CDR3, the DNA is TGTGCCAGCAGTTTCCGACGGAGACTCCGGGGCAATGAGCAGTTCTTC. It is translated as CASSFRRRLRGNEQFF.

CDR3 bases: TGTGCCAGCAGTCACTACAGGGTCTACGAGCAGTACTTC. Amino acids: CASSHYRVYEQYF. The V gene is TRBV6-2 or TRBV6-3, the J gene TRBJ2-7, with D maybe TRBD1 (6 bases). The germline CDR1 and CDR2 sequences are MNHEY and SVGEGT. The CDR3 has 13 residues. V was shortened by 5 bases and J by 3 bases, with 11 bases between the two germline ends.

The chain is built from TRBV6-5 and TRBJ1-6; D gene uncertain. CDR1 is MNHEY and CDR2 is SVGAGI in the germline V gene. The V end was cut by 0 bases, the J end by 9 bases, with 12 bases between. CDR3 length: 15 amino acids. The CDR3 is CASSYSEGRGSPLHF. CDR3 in DNA: TGTGCCAGCAGTTACTCGGAGGGTAGAGGTTCACCCCTCCACTTT.

The chain joins TRBV13 to TRBJ2-5; weak D call: TRBD2 (5 bases). V shed 1 base and J shed 1 base, with 7 bases lying between them. The CDR3 is made up of 14 amino acids. The V gene's germline CDR1 is PRHDT and CDR2 FYEKMQ (reference sequence). CDR3 loop: CASSLAGLQETQYF. For the CDR3, the DNA is TGTGCCAGCAGCTTAGCCGGACTCCAAGAGACCCAGTACTTC.

The rearrangement links TRBV4-1 to TRBJ1-6; D ambiguous. Germline V gene sequence: CDR1 MGHRA, CDR2 YSYEKL. V lost 4 bases, J lost 0 bases, and 19 bases lay in between. The CDR3 length is 19 residues. The DNA for the CDR3 is TGCGCCAGCAGCCGAAGGATGAGTGAGGGAAGCTCCTATAATTCACCCCTCCACTTT. This gives the protein CASSRRMSEGSSYNSPLHF.

This chain uses TRBV6-1 with TRBJ1-5; 9 nucleotides align to TRBD1. The CDR3 has 15 residues. Per germline, CDR1 MNHNS and CDR2 SASEGT. V gave up 1 base and J gave up 4 bases; unmatched junction bases: 2. The CDR3 coding sequence is TGTGCCAGCAGTGAAGATGGACAGGGGAATCAGCCCCAGCATTTT. Residues: CASSEDGQGNQPQHF.

The V call is TRBV27, the J call TRBJ1-4; 9 bases line up with TRBD1. The CDR3 runs to 16 residues. Germline CDR1 is MNHEY and CDR2 is SMNVEV (reference sequence). V gave up 3 bases and J gave up 6 bases; unmatched junction bases: 8. CDR3 coding DNA: TGTGCCAGCAGTTTCACTAACCGGGACAGGGATGAAAAACTGTTTTTT. Its translation: CASSFTNRDRDEKLFF.

The chain employs TRBV3-1 (or the pseudogene TRBV3-2) and TRBJ2-4; tentatively, D is TRBD2 (5 bases). The CDR3 runs to 19 residues. Between the trimmed V and J ends, which lost 1 base and 0 bases, there was a span of 19 bases. Germline loops: CDR1 LGHDT, CDR2 YNNKEL (reference sequence). The chain's CDR3 is CASSQVASWDLLAKNIQYF. CDR3 in DNA: TGTGCCAGCAGCCAAGTGGCTAGCTGGGATTTACTAGCCAAAAACATTCAGTACTTC.

This sequence joins TRBV9 and TRBJ2-7, with 7 bases lining up with TRBD2. Germline CDR1 reads SGDLS; CDR2 reads YYNGEE. Trimming took 4 bases from V and 3 from J; bases not matched to a gene: 10. The CDR3 runs 15 residues. The CDR3 is CASSPYLGEGYEQYF. Here the CDR3 DNA reads TGTGCCAGCAGCCCTTACCTGGGGGAGGGCTACGAGCAGTACTTC.

The rearrangement uses TRBV7-2 and TRBJ2-7; 8 bases agree with TRBD2. Germline-derived CDR1 and CDR2 are SGHTA and FQGNSA. V shed 3 bases, J shed 0 bases, and the junction held 1 base outside the gene matches. The CDR3 consists of 14 residues. This CDR3 reads CASSFGRGSYEQYF. The CDR3 coding sequence is TGTGCCAGCAGCTTCGGGAGGGGCTCCTACGAGCAGTACTTC.

The genes are TRBV28 and TRBJ2-3; a possible D gene is TRBD2 (5 bases). V shed 6 bases and J shed 3 bases, with 13 bases lying between them. The CDR3 is made up of 14 amino acids. The germline V gene encodes CDR1 MDHEN and CDR2 SYDVKM. The CDR3 loop reads CASRLAYGTDTQYF. DNA of the CDR3: TGTGCCAGCAGGCTAGCCTATGGGACAGATACGCAGTATTTT.

This clone was counted between two and nine times. J is TRBJ1-1 and V is TRBV7-2, with D possibly being TRBD1 (5 bases). The length of the CDR3 is 16 residues. Germline CDR1 SGHTA, CDR2 FQGNSA. With 5 bases removed from V and 0 bases from J, the gap between germline ends came to 16 bases. For the CDR3, the DNA is TGTGCCAGCAGCCCAACGGGACTTGGGATGAACACTGAAGCTTTCTTT. It is translated as CASSPTGLGMNTEAFF.

The gene calls are TRBV2 and TRBJ2-7; tentatively, D is TRBD2 (6 bases). V lost 8 bases to trimming and J lost 6 bases, with 20 bases between them. This CDR3 is 14 amino acids long. Germline assignment: CDR1 SNHLY and CDR2 FYNNEI. The CDR3 reads CASDPGAHRGEQYF. CDR3 nucleotide sequence: TGTGCCAGCGATCCGGGAGCGCATCGAGGCGAGCAGTACTTC.

The chain carries TRBV27 and TRBJ1-4; 9 nucleotides line up with TRBD1. The V gene's germline CDR1 is MNHEY and CDR2 SMNVEV (reference sequence). Trimming took 7 bases from V and 8 from J; bases not matched to a gene: 11. CDR3 length: 15 residues. CDR3 amino acids: CASTTNRGRGEKLFF. DNA for the CDR3: TGTGCCAGCACCACAAACAGGGGGCGCGGAGAAAAACTGTTTTTT. Full variable domain (outside the CDR3, taken from reference TRBV27 and TRBJ1-4): EAQVTQNPRYLITVTGKKLTVTCSQNMNHEYMSWYRQDPGLGLRQIYYSMNVEVTDKGDVPEGYKVSRKEKRNFPLILESPSPNQTSLYFCASTTNRGRGEKLFFGSGTQLSVL.

The rearrangement uses TRBV3-1 (or the pseudogene TRBV3-2) and TRBJ2-1; 8 bases line up with TRBD2. The CDR3 is 16 residues long. The ends lost 1 base at V and 9 bases at J; junction bases unmatched: 11. CDR1 and CDR2 from the germline V gene are LGHDT and YNNKEL (reference sequence). CDR3 coding DNA: TGTGCCAGCAGCCAAGCCGGGACTAGTTTTTTTGGTGAGCAGTTCTTC. It translates to CASSQAGTSFFGEQFF.